This T cell receptor (beta chain) stems from a study of T cells in Graves' hyperthyroidism and ophthalmopathy. Germline CDR1 MGHDK, CDR2 SYGVNS. The CDR3 totals 13 residues. Deletions cut 7 bases from V and 9 bases from J, with 16 bases between. Patients between 18 and 65 years old had hyperthyroidism, newly diagnosed and lasting under 2 months. This clonotype was detected only a few times. Researchers amplified the TCR beta CDR3 regions from RNA transcripts. During a first-round RT-PCR of the TCR CDR3, the HTBI primer set was used. TCRdb re-called the multiplex PCR reads through MiXCR, storing one row per CDR3 protein. This table has around 290,000 distinct CDR3 sequences, about an eighth appearing once.

This chain joins TRBV25-1 and TRBJ2-1; D uncertain. Sequenced material: blood. This receptor was obtained from a woman aged 25-40 years with Graves' hyperthyroidism that later progressed to Graves' ophthalmopathy. Here the CDR3 DNA reads TGTGCCAGCACTAGTCTGGGTACGGGTGAGCAGTTCTTC. Its translation is CASTSLGTGEQFF.